Listed here are 9 T cell receptor beta chains from one sample, sequenced in a study of blood T cell repertoires in COVID-19. Libraries were prepared by immunoSEQ multiplex PCR; TCRdb keeps only in-frame clonotypes and omits some of them. The sample shows over 200,000 clones, approximately 87% of them seen only once. The sample was peripheral blood. The source is a woman in her seventies with active or convalescent COVID-19.

The chain employs TRBV30 and TRBJ1-1; possible D gene TRBD1, 5 bases. In germline, CDR1 is GTSNPN, CDR2 SVGIG (reference sequence). The length of the CDR3 is 17 residues. V was trimmed by 2 bases and J by 2 bases, leaving 21 bases between them. CDR3 sequence reads: CAWSHPFETVPNTEAFF. The CDR3 DNA is TGTGCCTGGAGTCACCCCTTTGAGACAGTCCCTAACACTGAAGCTTTCTTT.

V usage is TRBV5-1 and J usage is TRBJ2-3, with TRBD2 matching over 8 bases. The CDR3 extends over 16 amino acids. CDR1 SGHRS and CDR2 YFSETQ come from the germline V gene. V trimming: 0 bases; J trimming: 1 base; junction bases outside the gene matches: 4. CDR3 sequence reads: CASSLEARGGTDTQYF. Written as DNA, the CDR3 is TGCGCCAGCAGCTTGGAAGCGCGGGGGGGCACAGATACGCAGTATTTT.

A word on this clone: The sample carries other DNA sequences with the same CDR3. The chain couples TRBV7-6 to TRBJ1-1; no reliable D call. The V end lost 5 bases, the J end lost 0 bases, and 4 bases lay between the germline ends. Germline assignment: CDR1 SGHVS and CDR2 FNYEAQ. This CDR3 region has 12 residues. CDR3 protein: CASSPVNTEAFF. The CDR3 nucleotides read TGTGCCAGCAGCCCCGTGAACACTGAAGCTTTCTTT.

The chain has TRBV28 and TRBJ1-1; a possible D gene is TRBD1 (5 bases). This CDR3 is 12 amino acids long. Per the germline V gene, CDR1 is MDHEN and CDR2 is SYDVKM. The germline V and J ends were trimmed by 5 bases and 7 bases, with 11 bases remaining between them. CDR3 sequence: CASSPHDSEAFF. As DNA, the CDR3 is TGTGCCAGCAGTCCCCACGACAGTGAAGCTTTCTTT.

The chain employs TRBV6-6 and TRBJ1-6; no firm D call. Germline loops: CDR1 MNHNY, CDR2 SVGAGI (reference sequence). Trimming stripped 5 bases from V and 10 bases from J, with 15 bases between. The CDR3 is made up of 14 amino acids. CDR3 nucleotide sequence: TGTGCCAGCAGTCCCAGTGAGGGTGGCTCACCCCTCCACTTT. Translation: CASSPSEGGSPLHF.

The V call is TRBV4-1, the J call TRBJ1-5, with 10 bases matching TRBD1. Germline V gene data show CDR1 as MGHRA and CDR2 as YSYEKL. V lost 4 bases to trimming and J lost 2 bases; unmatched junction nucleotides: 2. CDR3 length: 15 amino acids. CDR3 DNA sequence: TGCGCCAGCAGCCCCGGGACAGGGGGCAATCAGCCCCAGCATTTT. Protein sequence: CASSPGTGGNQPQHF.

The V call is TRBV7-2, the J call TRBJ2-2; TRBD2 agrees at 7 bases. The CDR3 contains 15 residues. CDR1 is SGHTA, CDR2 FQGNSA, per germline. After removal of 5 bases from V and 0 bases from J, the junction contained 3 bases not matched to a gene. This CDR3 reads CASSPTSSNTGELFF. In DNA, the CDR3 is TGTGCCAGCAGCCCGACTAGCTCGAACACCGGGGAGCTGTTTTTT.

The chain has TRBV12-3 or TRBV12-4 and TRBJ1-2; possibly TRBD1 for D (5 bases). V dropped 4 bases and J dropped 4 bases, with 10 bases sitting between them. This CDR3 spans 13 amino acids. The CDR3 sequence is CASSWGDSYGYTF. CDR3 sequence (DNA): TGTGCCAGCAGTTGGGGCGACTCCTATGGCTACACCTTC.

This chain joins TRBV2 and TRBJ2-7, with D maybe TRBD2 (6 bases). This CDR3 spans 15 amino acids. V lost 8 bases to trimming and J lost 2 bases, with 19 bases between them. Germline loops: CDR1 SNHLY, CDR2 FYNNEI. The CDR3 region has the DNA TGTGCCAGCTTTCTCACCCCGGGAGCGACCTACGAGCAGTACTTC. It translates to CASFLTPGATYEQYF.